Presented here are 4 T cell receptor beta chains from one specimen sequenced in a study of blood T cell repertoires in COVID-19. The assay was immunoSEQ multiplex PCR, and TCRdb's table has in-frame clones only and misses some. In the table there are some 160,000 clones, about 82% of which are singletons. The sequencing input was PBMCs or T cells enriched from blood (not recorded which). These receptors all stem from a woman aged 35 to 49 who had recovered from COVID-19.

The chain uses TRBV29-1 and TRBJ1-1; D call uncertain. CDR1 and CDR2 from the germline V gene are SQVTM and ANQGSEA. V dropped 0 bases and J dropped 10 bases, with 9 bases sitting between them. The CDR3 contains 11 residues. The CDR3 sequence is CSVEEARGAFF. The CDR3 DNA reads as TGCAGCGTTGAAGAAGCCCGGGGAGCTTTCTTT.

This sequence joins TRBV6-5 and TRBJ2-1; perhaps TRBD1 as D (6 bases). The CDR3 extends over 13 amino acids. Germline loops: CDR1 MNHEY, CDR2 SVGAGI. Trimming took 6 bases from V and 10 from J, leaving 16 bases between them. CDR3 in DNA: TGTGCCAGCAGCCTAATCGGGACACCGGAGCAGTTCTTC. This translates into CASSLIGTPEQFF.

V usage is TRBV5-4 and J usage is TRBJ1-1; 7 bases map to TRBD1. Germline V gives CDR1 SGHNT, CDR2 YYREEE (reference sequence). The CDR3 is 14 residues long. V lost 1 base and J lost 5; bases outside the gene matches: 5. The CDR3, as DNA: TGTGCCAGCAGCTTGCGACAGGGTAAGACTGAAGCTTTCTTT. Its translation: CASSLRQGKTEAFF.

This clone was recorded once. The chain has TRBV3-1 (or the pseudogene TRBV3-2) and TRBJ1-1; D is perhaps TRBD1 (6 bases). Germline CDR1 and CDR2: LGHDT and YNNKEL (reference sequence). The length of the CDR3 is 15 residues. Trimming cost V 0 bases and J 1 base, with 9 bases left between them. The CDR3 DNA reads TGTGCCAGCAGCCAAGAAGTCAGGGGGAACACTGAAGCTTTCTTT. Its protein product is CASSQEVRGNTEAFF.